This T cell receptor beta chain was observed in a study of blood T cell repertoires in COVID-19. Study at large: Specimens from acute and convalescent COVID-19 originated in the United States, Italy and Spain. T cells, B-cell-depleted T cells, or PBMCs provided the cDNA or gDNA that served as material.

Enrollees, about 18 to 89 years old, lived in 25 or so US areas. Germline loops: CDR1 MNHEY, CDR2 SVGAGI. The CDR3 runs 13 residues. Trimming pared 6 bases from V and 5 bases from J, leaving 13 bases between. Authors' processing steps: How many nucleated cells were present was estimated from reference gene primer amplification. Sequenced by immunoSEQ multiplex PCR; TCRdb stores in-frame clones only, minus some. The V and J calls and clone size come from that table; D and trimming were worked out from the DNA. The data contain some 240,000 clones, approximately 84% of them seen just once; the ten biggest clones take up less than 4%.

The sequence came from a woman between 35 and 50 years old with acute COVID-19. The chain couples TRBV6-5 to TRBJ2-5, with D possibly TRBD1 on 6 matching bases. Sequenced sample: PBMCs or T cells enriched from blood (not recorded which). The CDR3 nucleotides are TGTGCCAGCAGGATACAGGGTCAGGAGACCCAGTACTTC. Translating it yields CASRIQGQETQYF.